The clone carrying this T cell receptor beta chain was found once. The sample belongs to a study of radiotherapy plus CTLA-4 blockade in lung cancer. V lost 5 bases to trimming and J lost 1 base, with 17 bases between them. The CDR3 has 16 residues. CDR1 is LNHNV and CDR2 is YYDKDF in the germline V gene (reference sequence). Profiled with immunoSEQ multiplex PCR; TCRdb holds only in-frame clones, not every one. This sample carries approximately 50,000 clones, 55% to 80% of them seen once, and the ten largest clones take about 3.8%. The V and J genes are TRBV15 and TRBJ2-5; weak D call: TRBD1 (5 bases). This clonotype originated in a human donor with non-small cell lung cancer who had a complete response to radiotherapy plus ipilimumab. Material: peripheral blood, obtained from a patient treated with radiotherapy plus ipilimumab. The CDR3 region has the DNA TGTGCCACCAGCCTTAGGGGTCCACCCACCCAAGAGACCCAGTACTTC. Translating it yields CATSLRGPPTQETQYF.